A single T cell receptor (beta chain) is shown here with its context. This sample was taken from a study of blood T cell repertoires in COVID-19. Overall study: Collection of acute and convalescent COVID-19 samples took place in the United States, Italy and Spain. Sample material is recorded as cDNA or gDNA derived from T cells, B-cell-depleted T cells, or PBMCs.

Only in-frame clones appear in the TCRdb table, and some are missing; sequencing was by immunoSEQ multiplex PCR. Found here are about 83,000 clones, about 90% of them singletons; the top ten hold around 2.9%. Per germline, CDR1 PRHDT and CDR2 FYEKMQ (reference sequence). This CDR3 contains 15 residues. Trimming cost V 6 bases and J 7 bases; bases outside gene matches: 11. This TCR was sampled from a woman aged 45-65 years with active or convalescent COVID-19. The V gene is TRBV13, the J gene TRBJ2-3; 9 nucleotides agree with TRBD1. Specimen: peripheral blood. CDR3 nucleotide sequence: TGTGCCAGCAGATTCGGGGACAGGGTCGTGCATACGCAGTATTTT. It encodes CASRFGDRVVHTQYF.